One T cell receptor (beta chain) is described in this entry. TCRdb itself ran the 5' RACE reads through MiXCR, one entry per CDR3 protein. The sample contains some 81,000 distinct CDR3 sequences, approximately 16% of which appear only once. There are 14 residues in the CDR3. V lost 8 bases to trimming and J lost 2 bases, with 13 bases between them. The data stem from a study of early T cells in non-severe SARS-CoV-2 infection. The receptor was isolated from an adult who was a healthcare worker with PCR-confirmed SARS-CoV-2 infection or an uninfected control (not recorded which). This chain joins TRBV12-3 or TRBV12-4 and TRBJ1-3, with D unresolved. The specimen was whole blood. CDR3 region: CASDVGNTGNTIYF. The CDR3 nucleotides read TGTGCCAGCGACGTAGGGAACACTGGAAACACCATATATTTT.